One and the same sample provided the 17 T cell receptor beta chains below, sequenced in a study of T cell changes during pregnancy in multiple sclerosis. TCRdb's copy holds only in-frame clones and misses some; the assay was immunoSEQ multiplex PCR. Here the sample spans 35,000 to 45,000 clones, 75% to 95% being singletons. The starting material was CD4+ T cells from peripheral blood mononuclear cells, obtained in the second trimester of pregnancy. The receptors here all came from a female donor in good health, enrolled as a control in a pregnancy study.

The V call is TRBV5-1, the J call TRBJ2-2; D gene uncertain. The germline CDR1 and CDR2 sequences are SGHRS and YFSETQ. The V and J ends lost 0 bases and 6 bases respectively, with 15 bases between them. The length of the CDR3 is 16 residues. The CDR3 sequence: CASSLVVGTMAGELFF. CDR3 nucleotide sequence: TGCGCCAGCAGCTTGGTCGTGGGCACGATGGCCGGGGAGCTGTTTTTT.

The V gene is TRBV20-1, the J gene TRBJ2-7; no firm D call. CDR1 DFQATT and CDR2 SNEGSKA come from the germline V gene (reference sequence). Trimming left V 2 bases short and J 4 bases short, with 6 bases between. This CDR3 comprises 11 residues. The DNA for the CDR3 is TGCAGTGCTAGAACCGAGTACGAGCAGTACTTC. This encodes CSARTEYEQYF.

The CDR3 nucleotides are TGTGCCAGCAGCTTAGGGCTAGCGGGGACAAGGGAGCAGTACTTC. It yields the protein CASSLGLAGTREQYF. This sequence joins TRBV7-2 and TRBJ2-7, with 9 nucleotides matching TRBD2. The germline gives CDR1 SGHTA, CDR2 FQGNSA. This CDR3 contains 15 residues. V lost 1 base to trimming and J lost 7 bases; unmatched junction nucleotides: 8.

This clone was counted only a few times. The V and J genes are TRBV7-8 and TRBJ1-1; 10 bases map to TRBD1. The trim removed 5 bases at V and 7 bases at J, leaving 4 bases unmatched. The length of the CDR3 is 13 residues. Germline V gene lookup returns CDR1 SGHVS and CDR2 FQNEAQ. CDR3 nucleotide sequence: TGTGCCAGCAGCCCGGGACAGGGGATTGAAGCTTTCTTT. It codes for CASSPGQGIEAFF.

The CDR3 DNA follows: TGTGCCAGCAGTTACGCGACAGGGACTGGAAACACCATATATTTT. Amino acids: CASSYATGTGNTIYF. The chain combines TRBV6-5 with TRBJ1-3; TRBD1 matches 7 bases. The V segment lost 2 bases and the J segment 2 bases; nucleotides outside the gene matches: 3. CDR1 is MNHEY, CDR2 SVGAGI, per germline. The CDR3 extends over 15 amino acids.

This chain links TRBV7-2 with TRBJ1-5; D call uncertain. The CDR3 has 14 residues. Germline V gene lookup returns CDR1 SGHTA and CDR2 FQGNSA. The germline V and J ends were trimmed by 1 base and 8 bases, with 12 bases remaining between them. CDR3 in DNA: TGTGCCAGCAGCTTAGAGCTGCCCCGTGAGCCCCAGCATTTT. Translating it yields CASSLELPREPQHF.

The V and J genes are TRBV6-6 and TRBJ2-7; 12 bases fit TRBD2. The ends lost 2 bases at V and 3 bases at J; junction bases unmatched: 5. CDR3 length: 16 amino acids. The germline V gene encodes CDR1 MNHNY and CDR2 SVGAGI (reference sequence). In nucleotides, the CDR3 is TGTGCCAGCAGTTACGAAGCGGGACTAGCGGGCTACGAGCAGTACTTC. Translated: CASSYEAGLAGYEQYF.

The chain links TRBV14 to TRBJ2-1; D is ambiguous. V lost 0 bases and J lost 6, with 9 bases in between. CDR1 and CDR2 (germline): SGHDN, FVKESK. The CDR3 runs to 14 residues. The CDR3 DNA reads as TGTGCCAGCAGCCAAGATTTGAGCATCAATGAGCAGTTCTTC. This codes for CASSQDLSINEQFF.

This clone was picked up one time. The chain employs TRBV4-3 and TRBJ2-7; unclear D gene. V was trimmed by 2 bases and J by 6 bases, leaving 14 bases between them. Germline assignment: CDR1 LGHNA and CDR2 YSLEER. CDR3 length: 14 amino acids. Here the CDR3 DNA reads TGCGCCAGCAGCCAATACCGAGGCCGGATCGAGCAGTACTTC. Its translation is CASSQYRGRIEQYF.

The rearrangement uses TRBV29-1 and TRBJ1-2, with D hard to call. The germline CDR1 and CDR2 sequences are SQVTM and ANQGSEA. The CDR3 spans 13 residues. V lost 0 bases, J lost 5 bases, and 10 bases lay in between. CDR3 region: CSVEDPGGYGYTF. CDR3 DNA: TGCAGCGTTGAAGATCCGGGTGGGTATGGCTACACCTTC.

The chain joins TRBV5-7 to TRBJ1-2; 7 nucleotides match TRBD1. TRBV5-7 is marked as an open reading frame, function uncertain. This CDR3 has 16 amino acids. With V trimmed by 3 bases and J by 2 bases, 10 bases remained unmatched. CDR3 sequence (DNA): TGTGCCAGCAGCTCACCCCCCCCGACAGGGAACTATGGCTACACCTTC. It encodes CASSSPPPTGNYGYTF.

This sequence joins TRBV28 and TRBJ1-1; unclear D gene. Looked up from germline, CDR1 is MDHEN and CDR2 is SYDVKM. Trimming shortened V by 3 bases and J by 1 base, and 3 bases separated the two germline ends. The length of the CDR3 is 12 residues. Written as DNA, the CDR3 is TGTGCCAGCAGTTTCGGGAACACTGAAGCTTTCTTT. This gives the protein CASSFGNTEAFF.

The chain employs TRBV27 and TRBJ1-5; the match to TRBD1 covers 7 bases. This CDR3 region has 14 residues. CDR1 and CDR2 (germline): MNHEY, SMNVEV (reference sequence). With 5 bases clipped from V and 6 bases from J, the junction kept 7 bases outside the gene matches. CDR3 amino acids: CASSDTGVGQPQHF. CDR3 coding DNA: TGTGCCAGCAGTGATACAGGGGTCGGTCAGCCCCAGCATTTT.

The gene calls are TRBV28 and TRBJ2-7, with a possible D match to TRBD2 (6 bases). The CDR3 covers 13 residues. The V gene's germline CDR1 is MDHEN and CDR2 SYDVKM. Trimming stripped 7 bases from V and 1 base from J, with 11 bases between. For the CDR3, the DNA is TGTGCCAGCACGACTGGGGGGTCCTACGAGCAGTACTTC. It specifies CASTTGGSYEQYF.

This chain links TRBV18 with TRBJ2-2; no definite D call. Trimming stripped 3 bases from V and 6 bases from J, with 8 bases between. Germline V CDR1 and CDR2: KGHSH, LQKENI. This CDR3 has 13 residues. The CDR3 DNA reads TGTGCCAGCTCACCTACAACCCCCGGGGAGCTGTTTTTT. Its translation: CASSPTTPGELFF. Together with reference TRBV18 and TRBJ2-2, the CDR3 gives the full variable domain: NAGVMQNPRHLVRRRGQEARLRCSPMKGHSHVYWYRQLPEEGLKFMVYLQKENIIDESGMPKERFSAEFPKEGPSILRIQQVVRGDSAAYFCASSPTTPGELFFGEGSRLTVL.

This sequence joins TRBV28 and TRBJ1-2; 7 bases align to TRBD1. The ends lost 6 bases at V and 4 bases at J; junction bases unmatched: 11. Germline CDR1 reads MDHEN; CDR2 reads SYDVKM. This CDR3 has 15 amino acids. The CDR3 is CASSEGQAGSYGYTF. The DNA of the CDR3 is TGTGCCAGCAGCGAAGGACAGGCGGGCTCCTATGGCTACACCTTC.

V gene TRBV5-4 combines with J gene TRBJ2-7, with 9 bases identical to TRBD2. CDR3 length: 15 amino acids. After removal of 4 bases from V and 2 bases from J, the junction contained 7 bases not matched to a gene. Germline V gives CDR1 SGHNT, CDR2 YYREEE (reference sequence). The CDR3 bases are TGTGCCAGCAGCGCCTGGACTAGCGCCGCCTACGAGCAGTACTTC. Its translation: CASSAWTSAAYEQYF.